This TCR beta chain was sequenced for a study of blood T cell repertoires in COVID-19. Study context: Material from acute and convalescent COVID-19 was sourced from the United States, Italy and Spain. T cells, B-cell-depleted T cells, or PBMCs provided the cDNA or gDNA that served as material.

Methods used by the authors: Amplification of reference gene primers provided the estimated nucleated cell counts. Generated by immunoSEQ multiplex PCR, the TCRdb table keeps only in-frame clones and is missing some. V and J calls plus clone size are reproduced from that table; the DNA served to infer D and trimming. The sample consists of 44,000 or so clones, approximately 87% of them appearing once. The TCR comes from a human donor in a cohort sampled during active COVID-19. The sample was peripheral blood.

The CDR3, as DNA: TGTGCCAGCAGCGCGATCGGGTTAACTTCACCCCTCCACTTT. This translates into CASSAIGLTSPLHF. J is TRBJ1-6 and V is TRBV9; D remains unclear. CDR1 and CDR2 (germline): SGDLS, YYNGEE. The CDR3 is 14 amino acids. The germline V and J ends were trimmed by 3 bases and 9 bases, with 13 bases remaining between them.